This TCR beta chain was found in a study of blood T cell repertoires in COVID-19. Study in general: Samples of COVID-19 (acute and convalescent) were obtained from the United States, Italy and Spain. T cells, B-cell-depleted T cells, or PBMCs provided the cDNA or gDNA that served as material.

Per the authors' pipeline: Using reference gene primer amplification, nucleated cell counts were estimated. Assay: immunoSEQ multiplex PCR; the TCRdb copy retains only in-frame clones and omits some. The DNA was the basis for D and trimming; V, J and clone size are from that table. The repertoire holds roughly 320,000 clones, almost 85% seen once, with 6% to 9% in the top ten. CDR1 is GTSNPN, CDR2 SVGIG, per germline (reference sequence). The CDR3 is made up of 17 amino acids. Trimming cost V 0 bases and J 0 bases, with 15 bases left between them. The V call is TRBV30, the J call TRBJ1-3, with D perhaps TRBD1 (5 bases). Sequenced sample: peripheral blood. This receptor was identified in a human donor in a cohort sampled during active COVID-19. CDR3 residues: CAWSVGAPRISGNTIYF. The CDR3 nucleotides read TGTGCCTGGAGTGTAGGGGCACCGCGCATCTCTGGAAACACCATATATTTT.